This TCR beta chain was identified in a study of T cells in Graves' hyperthyroidism and ophthalmopathy. Study observations and caveats: Ophthalmopathy was predicted by the model a median of roughly 6.7 months ahead of onset.

Around 10 ml fresh peripheral blood yielded the PBMCs. Per germline, CDR1 KGHDR and CDR2 SFDVKD. V gave up 5 bases and J gave up 6 bases, with 12 bases separating them. The CDR3 runs to 14 residues. A note on this clonotype: The target antigen is unknown.

RNA transcripts yielded amplified TCR beta CDR3 regions. The TCR CDR3 was amplified in a first-round RT-PCR using the HTBI primer set. TCRdb called the multiplex PCR reads again in MiXCR, with one record for every CDR3 protein. This table holds hundreds of thousands of distinct CDR3 sequences, about 14% found once. This clonotype was obtained from a woman aged 50 to 65 with Graves' ophthalmopathy. The sample was blood. This chain connects TRBV24-1 to TRBJ2-2; D not resolved. CDR3 in DNA: TGTGCCACCAGTGGTTTTGGGGTAGCCGGGGAGCTGTTTTTT. It specifies CATSGFGVAGELFF.